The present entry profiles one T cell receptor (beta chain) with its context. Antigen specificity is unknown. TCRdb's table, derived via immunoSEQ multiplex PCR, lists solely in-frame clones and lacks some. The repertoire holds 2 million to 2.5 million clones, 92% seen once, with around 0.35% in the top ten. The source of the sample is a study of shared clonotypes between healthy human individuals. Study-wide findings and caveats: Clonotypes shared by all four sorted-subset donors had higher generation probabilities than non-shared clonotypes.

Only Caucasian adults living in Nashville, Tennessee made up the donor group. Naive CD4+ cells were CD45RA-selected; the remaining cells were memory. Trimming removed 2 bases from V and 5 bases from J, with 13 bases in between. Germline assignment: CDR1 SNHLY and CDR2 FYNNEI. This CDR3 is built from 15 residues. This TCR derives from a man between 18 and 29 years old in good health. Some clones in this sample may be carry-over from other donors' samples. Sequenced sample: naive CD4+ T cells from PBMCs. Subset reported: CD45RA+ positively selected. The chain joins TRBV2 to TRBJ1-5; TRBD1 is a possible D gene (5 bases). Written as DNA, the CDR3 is TGTGCCAGCAGTGAACTCCAGGGAGGGGATCAGCCCCAGCATTTT. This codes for CASSELQGGDQPQHF.